The entry that follows covers one TCR beta chain sequence. This clonotype occurred many times. Its antigen is currently not known. No per-base quality is available; no much larger clone lies one base away. Libraries of naive CD8 T cells were built from approximately 20,000 to 1,000,000 sorted cells, with 10%, 30% or 50% of the purified RNA used. Naive CD8 T cells, defined as CD8+CD4-CCR7+CD45RA+, were FACS-sorted into RLT Plus buffer on a BD FACSAria II. To test detection sensitivity, Jurkat RNA equivalent to more than eight TCR copies was spiked into samples of about 19,000-1,000,000 naive CD8 T cells. CD8 T cells were enriched with RosetteSep CD8+ T Cell Enrichment Cocktail and Ficoll-Paque, followed by ACK red cell lysis. This record comes from a study of molecular identifiers for immune sequencing clone quantification listed by TCRdb under 2018. About the full investigation: For a replicate experiment, RNA from roughly 18,000 or 92,000 naive CD8 T cells was divided into five aliquots, and four of the five aliquots were sequenced. This methods study benchmarked molecular-identifier clustering-based TCR repertoire sequencing (MIDCIRS) and TCR RNA copy counting, using CD8 T cells to do so. Overall study outcomes, separate from this receptor: Spiked-in Jurkat TCR RNA equivalent to a single cell was reported to be detectable even among 750,000 to 1,000,000 naive CD8 T cells. Modeling gave 3 to 3.5 recovered TCR RNA copies per cell versus around 10 by digital PCR, implying roughly 30% capture efficiency. Highly expanded clone sizes could be underestimated because identical TCR molecules may share a barcode. Naive libraries contained spiked-in Jurkat TCR RNA (approximately nine copies' worth), which is not part of the donor repertoire. Without barcode sub-clustering, chimeric consensus sequences inflated TCR diversity; chimeras reached as high as 47%. In CMV-specific effector cells, clones with more than 20 RNA copies contained over 98% of molecules, whereas in naive cells such clones contained under 1% of molecules.

CDR1 and CDR2, per the germline V gene, are LGHNA and YSLEER. Trimming removed 0 bases from V and 4 bases from J, leaving 9 bases between the germline ends. There are 15 amino acids in the CDR3, from cysteine to phenylalanine inclusive. The read is trimmed to its CDR3 DNA, 45 bases read in frame from base 1. The method behind the library was PCR. TCRdb lists the instrument as Illumina HiSeq 4000. Preparation of bulk TCR libraries followed a previously described approach, with the TCR primers listed in Table S5. The Qiagen AllPrep DNA/RNA kit was used to purify total RNA. Reads from multiple sequencing runs of the same library were pooled before analysis. The authors' analysis ran thus. Reads were retained only if their TCR constant sequence matched exactly, and those retained reads were trimmed to 150 nt and grouped according to their 12-nt molecular barcodes. Reads within each barcode group were sub-clustered using a 15% Levenshtein threshold, and quality-weighted consensus sequences were constructed for each RNA molecule. Non-functional sequences were excluded, and lower-count sequences lying one edit away from another sequence were also excluded. Based on a fit of two negative binomial distributions, barcode sub-clusters having less than 20% of the maximum read count were discarded. The public sequencing data were trimmed at Q25 with fastp and processed into clonotypes with MiXCR by TCRdb, which kept only in-frame beta chains. For every CDR3 protein sequence, its rows merge into one entry that carries the most common genes and DNA. These V and J calls derive from TCRdb rather than the authors' analysis. The sample has fewer than 350,000 distinct CDR3 sequences on record, around 21% of them singletons. The ten largest clones take up 0.75% to 0.85% of the sample.

Sequenced sample: naive CD8+ T cells from blood, with Jurkat cell RNA spiked in. The meaning of the sample's cell subset or site label: FACS-sorted CD8+CD4-CCR7+CD45RA+ naive T cells. Recombination connected TRBV4-3 to TRBJ1-4; the D gene lacks a confident call. This clonotype was sampled from a human donor in good health. Some libraries in this study had Jurkat cell RNA spiked in. For the CDR3, the sequence is CASSQERHLNEKLFF. The nucleotide sequence reads as follows: TGCGCCAGCAGCCAAGAGCGTCACCTTAATGAAAAACTGTTTTTT.